These 8 T cell receptor beta chains share one sample of origin, sequenced in a study of CD8 T cells in Susac syndrome (dated by TCRdb to about 2019). Libraries were constructed by the immunoSEQ multiplex PCR assay. RNA was extracted using the RNeasy kit, and about 0.45 to 1 microgram was reverse transcribed with random hexamers. The public sequencing data were trimmed at Q25 with fastp and processed into clonotypes with MiXCR by TCRdb, which kept only in-frame beta chains. One record per CDR3 amino acid sequence lists the most common genes and DNA. A total of under 200,000 distinct CDR3 sequences appear in this sample, roughly 92% of them only once. Of the sample, over 0.095% is held by the ten largest clones. The sequenced sample consisted of CD4+ T cells from PBMCs. The receptors shown here come from a human donor with Susac syndrome.

The rearrangement links TRBV7-2 to TRBJ1-5, with D possibly matching TRBD1 (5 bases). The CDR3 extends over 14 amino acids. Trimming took 5 bases from V and 8 from J, leaving 16 bases between them. CDR1 and CDR2 (germline): SGHTA, FQGNSA. The CDR3 protein is CASSPWGGEEPQHF. In DNA form, the CDR3 reads TGTGCCAGCAGCCCCTGGGGAGGGGAAGAGCCCCAGCATTTT. Together with reference TRBV7-2 and TRBJ1-5, the CDR3 gives the full variable domain: GAGVSQSPSNKVTEKGKDVELRCDPISGHTALYWYRQSLGQGLEFLIYFQGNSAPDKSGLPSDRFSAERTGGSVSTLTIQRTQQEDSAVYLCASSPWGGEEPQHFGDGTRLSIL.

The V call is TRBV12-3 or TRBV12-4, the J call TRBJ2-3; D unclear. The germline V and J ends were trimmed by 8 bases and 1 base, with 13 bases remaining between them. The CDR3 consists of 14 residues. The CDR3 here is CASQEWSGTDTQYF. CDR3 nucleotide sequence: TGTGCCAGCCAAGAGTGGAGCGGCACAGATACGCAGTATTTT.

J is TRBJ2-1 and V is TRBV2; 10 bases align to TRBD1. This CDR3 is 14 amino acids long. With 9 bases clipped from V and 4 bases from J, the junction kept 6 bases outside the gene matches. Germline CDR1 and CDR2: SNHLY and FYNNEI. The CDR3 sequence is CASHPGQGYNEQFF. The CDR3 DNA is TGTGCCAGTCACCCGGGACAGGGGTACAATGAGCAGTTCTTC.

V is TRBV4-2 and J is TRBJ2-3; D is ambiguous. The CDR3 length is 13 residues. Germline V lookup: CDR1 LGHNA, CDR2 YNFKEQ. V was cut by 3 bases and J by 0 bases, with 4 bases left in between. DNA of the CDR3: TGTGCCAGCAGCCAGGGTAGCACAGATACGCAGTATTTT. Residues: CASSQGSTDTQYF.

The chain recombines TRBV23-1 with TRBJ1-1; D call uncertain. TRBV23-1 is labeled an ORF, and its function is uncertain. Trimming took 1 base from V and 6 from J, leaving 6 bases between them. The CDR3 is made up of 12 amino acids. The CDR3 region is CASSQFFPEAFF. The CDR3 DNA sequence: TGCGCCAGCAGTCAATTCTTCCCTGAAGCTTTCTTT.

The J gene is TRBJ1-2, the V gene TRBV14; D is perhaps TRBD1 (6 bases). The germline CDR1 and CDR2 sequences are SGHDN and FVKESK. The CDR3 totals 12 residues. V was shortened by 6 bases and J by 4 bases, with 9 bases between the two germline ends. The CDR3 here is CASSSGVYGYTF. The CDR3 bases are TGTGCCAGCAGTTCAGGGGTCTATGGCTACACCTTC.

In this sample, this clonotype turned up a few times. V usage is TRBV4-1 and J usage is TRBJ2-5, with D possibly matching TRBD1 (6 bases). In germline, CDR1 is MGHRA, CDR2 YSYEKL. The CDR3 consists of 14 residues. V was cut by 4 bases and J by 5 bases, with 14 bases left in between. The CDR3 loop is CASSPTGTRETQYF. For the CDR3, the DNA is TGCGCCAGCAGCCCGACCGGGACAAGGGAGACCCAGTACTTC.

This chain links TRBV20-1 with TRBJ2-7; 11 bases align to TRBD2. Germline CDR1 is DFQATT and CDR2 is SNEGSKA (reference sequence). V was pared by 6 bases and J by 2 bases, with 6 bases of the junction left unmatched. The CDR3 has 14 residues. Here the CDR3 DNA reads TGCAGTGCCCTAAAACTAGCGGGGGCCTACGAGCAGTACTTC. Translation gives CSALKLAGAYEQYF.